This TCR beta chain derives from a study of TIL therapy for anti-PD-1-resistant metastatic lung cancer. Concerning this clone itself: What it binds is not known.

CDR1 is MNHEY and CDR2 is SMNVEV in the germline V gene (reference sequence). The CDR3 consists of 15 residues. Between the trimmed V and J ends, which lost 4 bases and 4 bases, there was a span of 17 bases. General observations from the study: Infused TIL clonotypes partially replaced the baseline blood repertoire, then decayed over months.

Time point described: pre-treatment sample, taken before nivolumab and TIL therapy. Sequencing used immunoSEQ v3. Sequenced by immunoSEQ multiplex PCR; TCRdb stores in-frame clones only, minus some. The table records more than 45,000 clones, more than 60% of them present only once. The source was blood, collected at baseline. The chain couples TRBV27 to TRBJ2-7, with D possibly TRBD2 on 6 matching bases. This TCR was sampled from a person aged 25-85 years with non-small cell lung cancer. The CDR3 nucleotides are TGTGCCAGCAGTTCGGGACTTCGCCCTCCTTACGAGCAGTACTTC. Encoded protein: CASSSGLRPPYEQYF.